This TCR beta chain was captured by sequencing in a study of shared clonotypes between healthy human individuals. Findings and caveats of the study: The sharing of 5% to 5.5% of naive CD4 clonotypes was seen across a handful of donors.

Trimming removed 5 bases from V and 1 base from J, with 12 bases in between. The germline V gene has CDR1 SGHRS and CDR2 YFSETQ. The CDR3 length is 14 residues. Turning to this clone: Its antigen remains unknown.

Deep-level settings were used for running the assay. Libraries were prepared by immunoSEQ multiplex PCR; TCRdb keeps only in-frame clonotypes and omits some of them. The sample carries roughly 530,000 clones, almost 97% recorded once. All donors were healthy HIV-negative adults lacking recent acute infections or vaccinations. The rearrangement links TRBV5-1 to TRBJ1-1; D might be TRBD1 (6 bases). Input material: naive CD4+ T cells sorted from blood. Subset here: CD45RA+ positively selected. The source of this sequence is a woman aged 25 to 39 in good health. The CDR3 bases are TGCGCCAGCAGACGAGGGGGTGGGAACACTGAAGCTTTCTTT. It yields the protein CASRRGGGNTEAFF. The full variable domain, rest sourced from reference TRBV5-1 and TRBJ1-1, is KAGVTQTPRYLIKTRGQQVTLSCSPISGHRSVSWYQQTPGQGLQFLFEYFSETQRNKGNFPGRFSGRQFSNSRSEMNVSTLELGDSALYLCASRRGGGNTEAFFGQGTRLTVV.